The 5 T cell receptor beta chains in this list originate from one sample, sequenced in a study of cytomegalovirus exposure and HLA in healthy donors. PCR primers comprised 60 Vbeta and 13 Jbeta primers. Here immunoSEQ multiplex PCR was the method, and the copy in TCRdb shows in-frame clones only, minus some. The table has about 270,000 clones, 72% seen once; the top ten hold 2% to 2.5%. Material for sequencing was PBMCs. These receptors originate from a female donor in good health and CMV-seronegative.

The chain couples TRBV12-2 to TRBJ1-1; the DNA was not compared with TRBD1, the D call given in the table. TRBV12-2 is a pseudogene locus. The CDR3 sequence is 14 residues long. The CDR3 spells CASRSLQDETEAFF. Written as DNA, the CDR3 is TGTGCAAGTCGTTCCTTACAGGACGAGACTGAAGCTTTCTTT.

This chain connects TRBV5-6 to TRBJ1-1; D possibly corresponds to TRBD1 (5 bases). Germline CDR1 and CDR2: SGHDT and YYEEEE. V was clipped by 4 bases and J by 5 bases, with 12 bases between them. The CDR3 is 13 amino acids. In DNA form, the CDR3 reads TGTGCCAGCAGCCATGGGGGAGGTACTGAAGCTTTCTTT. It specifies CASSHGGGTEAFF.

The table lists this clone with a count of one. The chain uses TRBV19 and TRBJ2-2, with D tentatively TRBD1 (5 bases). This CDR3 is built from 15 residues. Germline CDR1 and CDR2: LNHDA and SQIVND (reference sequence). Trimming left V 4 bases short and J 1 base short, with 10 bases between. CDR3 amino acids: CASSTTDLNTGELFF. CDR3 in DNA: TGTGCCAGTAGTACGACAGACCTGAACACCGGGGAGCTGTTTTTT.

The V gene is TRBV6-4, the J gene TRBJ2-6; D not certain. There are 14 residues in the CDR3. V lost 4 bases and J lost 0, with 4 bases in between. Germline CDR1 and CDR2: MRHNA and SNTAGT. This CDR3 is CASSGSSGANVLTF. The CDR3 bases are TGTGCCAGCAGTGGGAGCTCTGGGGCCAACGTCCTGACTTTC.

This clone has only a few counts. The CDR3 DNA follows: TGTGCCAGCAGCCCACTAGCGTCAGATACGCAGTATTTT. It yields the protein CASSPLASDTQYF. This sequence joins TRBV7-3 and TRBJ2-3, with 7 bases aligning to TRBD2. Trimming removed 5 bases from V and 4 bases from J; junction bases left unmatched: 3. The CDR3 sequence is 13 residues long. Germline-derived CDR1 and CDR2 are SGHTA and FQGTGA.